The rows below give T cell receptor beta chains drawn from one sample of a study of T cells in Graves' hyperthyroidism and ophthalmopathy. TCRdb redid the calling of the multiplex PCR reads with MiXCR, one entry per CDR3 protein. The sample yields 350,000 to 450,000 distinct CDR3 sequences, about 18% seen once. Sequenced material: blood. The receptors stem from a woman in her twenties or thirties with Graves' hyperthyroidism that later progressed to Graves' ophthalmopathy. Both conserved end residues are part of each CDR3. Expanded clones get a size class; other rows say once, few or many, or leave the size out.

clone_size v_call cdr3_aa
few TRBV30 CAWSRDNSPLHF
. TRBV19 CASSIKPGGTEAFF
few TRBV12-3/TRBV12-4 CAREDLHTFYNEQFF
. TRBV2 CASIGPGQGVETQYF
many TRBV30 CAWRAMRGQGQGETQYF
many TRBV12-3/TRBV12-4 CASSSGTGNTGELFF
. TRBV20-1 CSARDLGGEDREHYGYTF
many TRBV7-2 CASSFPGLAHEQYF
many TRBV27 CASSFGQGIFYEQYF
few TRBV2 CASSEVGGQETQYF